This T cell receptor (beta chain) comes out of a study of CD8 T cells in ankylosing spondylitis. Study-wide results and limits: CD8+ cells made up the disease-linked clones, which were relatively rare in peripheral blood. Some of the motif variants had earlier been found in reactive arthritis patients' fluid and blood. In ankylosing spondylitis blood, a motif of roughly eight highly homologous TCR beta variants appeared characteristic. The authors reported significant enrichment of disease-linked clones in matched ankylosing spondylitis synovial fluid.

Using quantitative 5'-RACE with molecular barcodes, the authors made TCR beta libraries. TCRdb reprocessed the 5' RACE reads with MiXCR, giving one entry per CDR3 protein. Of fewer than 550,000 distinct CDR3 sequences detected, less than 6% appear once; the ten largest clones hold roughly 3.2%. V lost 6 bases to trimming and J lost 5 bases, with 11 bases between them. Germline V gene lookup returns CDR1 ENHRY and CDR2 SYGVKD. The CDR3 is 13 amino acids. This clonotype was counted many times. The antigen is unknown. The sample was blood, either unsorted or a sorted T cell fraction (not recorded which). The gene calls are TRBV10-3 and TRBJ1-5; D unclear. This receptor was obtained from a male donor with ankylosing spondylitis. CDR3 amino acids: CAISPDRDQPQHF. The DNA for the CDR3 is TGTGCCATCAGCCCGGACCGAGATCAGCCCCAGCATTTT.